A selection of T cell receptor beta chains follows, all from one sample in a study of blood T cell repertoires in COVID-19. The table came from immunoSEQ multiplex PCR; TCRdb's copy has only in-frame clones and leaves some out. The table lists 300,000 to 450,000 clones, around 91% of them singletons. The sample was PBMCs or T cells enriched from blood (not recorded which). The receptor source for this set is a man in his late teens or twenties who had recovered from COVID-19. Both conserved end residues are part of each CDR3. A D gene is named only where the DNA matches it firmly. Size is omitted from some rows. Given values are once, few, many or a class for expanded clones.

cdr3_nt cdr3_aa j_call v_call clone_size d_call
TGCGCCAGCAGCGGGTTGGGGGCTGGCGGGGAGCTGTTTTTT CASSGLGAGGELFF TRBJ2-2 TRBV5-1 NA NA
TGTGCCAGCAGTGAAGTCCCCAGGGGCAATCAGCCCCAGCATTTT CASSEVPRGNQPQHF TRBJ1-5 TRBV6-1 NA NA
TGTGCCAGCAGAGGGCTAGCGGGAGGAGACTACGAGCAGTACTTC CASRGLAGGDYEQYF TRBJ2-7 TRBV6-5 NA TRBD2
TGTGCCAGCAGTTACTCTTTCAGGCCCCCCTACGAGCAGTACTTC CASSYSFRPPYEQYF TRBJ2-7 TRBV6-5 NA NA
TGTGCCAGCACCGGGACAGGGAATTACGAGCAGTACTTC CASTGTGNYEQYF TRBJ2-7 TRBV6-5 NA TRBD1
TGTGCCAGCAGCTTAACTGAAGCGGGGGCAGATACGCAGTATTTT CASSLTEAGADTQYF TRBJ2-3 TRBV7-3 NA TRBD2
TGTGCCTGGAGTGCGCTAGCGGGAGGCGAGCAGTACTTC CAWSALAGGEQYF TRBJ2-7 TRBV30 NA TRBD2
TGTGCCATCAGTGGAACAGGGGGAGGTAGCGAAGCTTTCTTT CAISGTGGGSEAFF TRBJ1-1 TRBV10-3 NA TRBD1
TGTGCCAGCAGCTTACAGACAGGGCTTTGGACAGATACGCAGTATTTT CASSLQTGLWTDTQYF TRBJ2-3 TRBV7-8 NA TRBD1
TGTGCCAGCAGCTTGGTCGTGGGAGGTGAACGTCAGCCCCAGCATTTT CASSLVVGGERQPQHF TRBJ1-5 TRBV5-8 NA NA
TGCGCCAGCAGCCAAGGAGGCAGGACACTAAACTATGGCTACACCTTC CASSQGGRTLNYGYTF TRBJ1-2 TRBV4-1 NA NA
TGTGCCAGCAGCCTATGGACTAGCGAAAACAATGAGCAGTTCTTC CASSLWTSENNEQFF TRBJ2-1 TRBV5-5 once TRBD2
TGTGCCAGTAGTAGAGGCCCGGGGTTGGACAATCAGCCCCAGCATTTT CASSRGPGLDNQPQHF TRBJ1-5 TRBV19 NA NA
TGTGCCAGCAGCTTGGCAGGTGGAGGGATGAACACTGAAGCTTTCTTT CASSLAGGGMNTEAFF TRBJ1-1 TRBV5-4 NA NA
TGCGCCAGCAGCCGGGGAGCAGGGGGAATTGGCAATCAGCCCCAGCATTTT CASSRGAGGIGNQPQHF TRBJ1-5 TRBV4-1 NA TRBD1
TGTGCCAGCAGTTCCACAGGGTCCCGCGAGACCCAGTACTTC CASSSTGSRETQYF TRBJ2-5 TRBV6-5 NA NA
TGTGCCAGCTCACCCTCGACAGGGCAATCACCCCTCCACTTT CASSPSTGQSPLHF TRBJ1-6 TRBV18 NA TRBD1
TGTGCCAGCAACCCGGGGGTCGCGAACACCGGGGAGCTGTTTTTT CASNPGVANTGELFF TRBJ2-2 TRBV7-2 NA NA
TGCGCCAGCAGCACCCGACTGGACAATGAGCAGTTCTTC CASSTRLDNEQFF TRBJ2-1 TRBV5-1 NA NA
TGTGCCAGCAGCTTACCCCTCCAAGGAGGCTCGTTGGATACGCAGTATTTT CASSLPLQGGSLDTQYF TRBJ2-3 TRBV7-9 NA NA
TGTGCCAGCGTTCCAACGTCTATAGCGGGGGCCCCAGATACGCAGTATTTT CASVPTSIAGAPDTQYF TRBJ2-3 TRBV19 NA TRBD2
TGCGCCAGCAGCCAAGATTTCCGGACAGATAATTCACCCCTCCACTTT CASSQDFRTDNSPLHF TRBJ1-6 TRBV4-3 NA NA
TGTGCCAGCAGTCCGATAGTACGAACGGACACTGAAGCTTTCTTT CASSPIVRTDTEAFF TRBJ1-1 TRBV6-5 NA NA
TGCGCCAGCAGCCACCGGGACAGGGTGAAGGAGCAGTACTTC CASSHRDRVKEQYF TRBJ2-7 TRBV4-1 NA TRBD1
TGCGCCAGCAGCCAAGCGAGAGGCTGGGCTTTCTTT CASSQARGWAFF TRBJ1-1 TRBV4-1 NA NA
TGCGCCAGCAGCCAAGTCAACTCTGGAAACACCATATATTTT CASSQVNSGNTIYF TRBJ1-3 TRBV4-3 NA NA
TGTGCCAGCAGCTTAGCGGGACAGGTCACTGGAAACACCATATATTTT CASSLAGQVTGNTIYF TRBJ1-3 TRBV7-9 NA TRBD1
TGTGCCAGCAGTTTCAGGGTGGTTGAAAAACTGTTTTTT CASSFRVVEKLFF TRBJ1-4 TRBV25-1 NA NA
TGTGCCAGCAGCGTAGCCGGAGAAACAGATACGCAGTATTTT CASSVAGETDTQYF TRBJ2-3 TRBV9 few NA
TGTGCCAGCAGCGGGCAGGGTCGGCAGCCCCAGCATTTT CASSGQGRQPQHF TRBJ1-5 TRBV7-2 NA NA
TGTGCCAGACTCGGCGGGATTGGGGATACGCAGTATTTT CARLGGIGDTQYF TRBJ2-3 TRBV2 NA NA
TGTGCCAGCAGCTACGGACAGAGCTCCTATAATTCACCCCTCCACTTT CASSYGQSSYNSPLHF TRBJ1-6 TRBV5-4 NA NA
TGCGCCAGCAGCTTCCGAAGGGGAGGTGAAAAACTGTTTTTT CASSFRRGGEKLFF TRBJ1-4 TRBV5-1 NA NA
TGTGCCAGCAGCTCGGGAGGGGGGATAAGCACTGAAGCTTTCTTT CASSSGGGISTEAFF TRBJ1-1 TRBV5-4 NA NA
TGTGCCAGCAGCGCAAGACTAGCGGGGGGGGTCGAGACCCAGTACTTC CASSARLAGGVETQYF TRBJ2-5 TRBV9 NA TRBD2
TGTGCCAGCAGCTTAGAGGGGCCCCCGTACAGGGCGAACACCGGGGAGCTGTTTTTT CASSLEGPPYRANTGELFF TRBJ2-2 TRBV7-3 once NA
TGTGCCAGCAGCCCCACTTGGACTAATGAAAAACTGTTTTTT CASSPTWTNEKLFF TRBJ1-4 TRBV3-1/TRBV3-2 NA NA
TGTGCCAGCAGCTTAGGCCTGTTTACAGATACGCAGTATTTT CASSLGLFTDTQYF TRBJ2-3 TRBV13 NA NA
TGTGCCAGCAGGGGGACAGGAAGGTCCTACGAGCAGTACTTC CASRGTGRSYEQYF TRBJ2-7 TRBV2 NA TRBD1
TGTGCCAGCAACCTAGGGGGCCAGGGGCAGTACTTC CASNLGGQGQYF TRBJ2-7 TRBV12-3/TRBV12-4 NA TRBD1
TGTGCCAGCAGCCGATTCCGGGACAGCTACAATGAGCAGTTCTTC CASSRFRDSYNEQFF TRBJ2-1 TRBV14 once TRBD1
TGCGCCAGCAGCCTAAAGACAGGGGCCCCCTACGAGCAGTACTTC CASSLKTGAPYEQYF TRBJ2-7 TRBV4-1 NA TRBD1
TGTGCCAGCAGTGAGGACAGGTCCGGCTACACCTTC CASSEDRSGYTF TRBJ1-2 TRBV2 once TRBD1
TGTGCCAGCAGTTTGGGGACAGGGTGGTTGAATTCACCCCTCCACTTT CASSLGTGWLNSPLHF TRBJ1-6 TRBV27 NA TRBD1
TGTGCCAGCAGCCCCACAGGGTTGGGTGAAGCTTTCTTT CASSPTGLGEAFF TRBJ1-1 TRBV3-1/TRBV3-2 NA NA
TGTGCCAGCTCCTTGGGGGGACAGATTCGTGGCTACACCTTC CASSLGGQIRGYTF TRBJ1-2 TRBV27 NA TRBD1
TGTGCCACGAGGCGGGTAGTTGGAAACAATGAGCAGTTCTTC CATRRVVGNNEQFF TRBJ2-1 TRBV7-9 NA NA
TGTGCCAGCGCGCGACGGCGGGAAGCCCACTACGAGCAGTACTTC CASARRREAHYEQYF TRBJ2-7 TRBV3-1/TRBV3-2 once NA
TGCAGCGCCGTGGGGACAGATCCTAATCAGCCCCAGCATTTT CSAVGTDPNQPQHF TRBJ1-5 TRBV29-1 NA TRBD1